This T cell receptor (beta chain) is from a study of Ad26.COV2.S vaccination and SARS-CoV-2 variants. As for the study in general: Among those in the COV1001 Ad26.COV2.S trial arm was the donor.

Indicated treatment: roughly 18 received Ad26.COV2.S at low or high dose, single or two shots; several received placebo; per-sample allocation not given. Specimens were obtained on day 63 following the first vaccine or placebo injection. Boston provided a donor who was an adult aged 18-55 years. This CDR3 has 13 amino acids. CDR1 and CDR2 from the germline V gene are LGHNA and YNFKEQ. V dropped 0 bases and J dropped 4 bases, with 4 bases sitting between them. Assay used: immunoSEQ multiplex PCR; TCRdb lists only in-frame clones, some missing. The sample consists of hundreds of thousands of clones, less than 90% of them appearing once. General study points: Vaccine recipients and placebo recipients showed similar non-spike TCR breadth.

For this clone: Its specificity is not known. One base away lies a much larger clone, so this may be a sequencing read error. Other DNA sequences within the sample encode an identical CDR3.

The TCR originated in a person aged 18 to 65 who received the Ad26.COV2.S COVID-19 vaccine or a placebo. V usage is TRBV4-2 and J usage is TRBJ2-1; the D is unclear. The sequences come from peripheral blood, collected in a trial of Ad26.COV2.S vaccine versus placebo. The CDR3 region has the DNA TGTGCCAGCAGCCAAGAAGGGTACAATGAGCAGTTCTTC. This sequence encodes CASSQEGYNEQFF.